This T cell receptor (beta chain) was documented in a study of blood T cell repertoires in COVID-19. This CDR3 is 14 amino acids long. Germline-derived CDR1 and CDR2 are SQVTM and ANQGSEA. The V and J ends lost 5 bases and 4 bases, in that order; junction bases with no gene match: 9. This clone was recorded only once. Generated by immunoSEQ multiplex PCR, the TCRdb table keeps only in-frame clones and is missing some. The sample contains 200,000 to 250,000 clones, 82% of which appear only once. All enrollees were roughly 18 to 100 years old and from around 25 US areas. Sequences were obtained from PBMCs or T cells enriched from blood (not recorded which). The chain combines TRBV29-1 with TRBJ1-1, with 8 bases aligning to TRBD1. The sequence was obtained from a woman aged 60-70 years who had recovered from COVID-19. CDR3 sequence (DNA): TGCAGCGTTCAGGGGGCCCAAGGGGGCACTGAAGCTTTCTTT. Translated: CSVQGAQGGTEAFF.